This note documents a single T cell receptor beta chain sequence. Its antigen is as yet unknown. This entry belongs to a study of CD8+ T cells in alopecia areata. General observations from the study: Lesional scalp, notably in alopecia totalis/universalis, had clonality above that of normal scalp. Compared with mice, patients displayed less clear TCR sharing, possibly for HLA-related reasons.

CDR3 length: 13 residues. Germline V gene lookup returns CDR1 SEHNR and CDR2 FQNEAQ (reference sequence). Trimming removed 2 bases from V and 5 bases from J, with 9 bases in between. In each case, RNA was isolated and then reverse transcribed into cDNA as the sequencing template. Here immunoSEQ multiplex PCR was the method, and the copy in TCRdb shows in-frame clones only, minus some. The sample gives under 250,000 clones, just over 55% of which show up once; under 5% is in the top ten. The clonotype comes from a human donor in good health. The sample consisted of CD8+ T cells sorted from blood. The V gene is TRBV7-9, the J gene TRBJ1-1; no firm D call. CDR3 protein: CASSLPVGTEAFF. The CDR3 nucleotides read TGTGCCAGCAGCTTACCGGTGGGGACTGAAGCTTTCTTT.